Listed below are T cell receptor beta chains from one sample, sequenced in a study of blood T cell repertoires in COVID-19. TCRdb keeps only in-frame clones here, not all; method: immunoSEQ multiplex PCR. The table lists tens of thousands of clones, about 86% of them singletons. Material for sequencing was peripheral blood. The receptor source for this set is a woman aged 80 or over with active or convalescent COVID-19. Each CDR3 is given with its conserved first and last residue. A D gene is named only where the DNA matches it firmly. Only part of the rows carry a size: once, few, many, or a class if the clone is expanded.

j_call,v_call,d_call,clone_size,cdr3_aa,cdr3_nt
TRBJ2-5,TRBV7-2,NA,NA,CASSLAGVSQETQYF,TGTGCCAGCAGCTTAGCCGGGGTATCCCAAGAGACCCAGTACTTC
TRBJ1-5,TRBV2,NA,NA,CASSGKRDQAQHF,TGTGCCAGCAGTGGGAAGAGAGATCAGGCCCAGCATTTT
TRBJ1-5,TRBV28,TRBD1,NA,CASSFPATGDQPQHF,TGTGCCAGCAGTTTTCCCGCGACAGGGGATCAGCCCCAGCATTTT
TRBJ1-1,TRBV7-2,NA,NA,CASSLGDKLEAFF,TGTGCCAGCAGCTTAGGCGACAAGCTGGAAGCTTTCTTT
TRBJ2-1,TRBV24-1,TRBD2,NA,CATSDQPTSQSSYNEQFF,TGTGCCACCAGTGACCAACCGACTAGCCAAAGCTCCTACAATGAGCAGTTCTTC
TRBJ2-4,TRBV6-2/TRBV6-3,NA,NA,CASSYTEGKNIQYF,TGTGCCAGCAGTTACACAGAAGGCAAAAACATTCAGTACTTC
TRBJ1-3,TRBV28,NA,NA,CASSSDSFGNTIYF,TGTGCCAGCAGCTCAGACAGTTTTGGAAACACCATATATTTT
TRBJ2-2,TRBV28,TRBD2,NA,CASSSGTSGVSNTGELFF,TGTGCCAGCAGTTCCGGGACTAGCGGGGTGTCGAACACCGGGGAGCTGTTTTTT
TRBJ1-4,TRBV5-1,NA,NA,CASSLWGGFDEKLFF,TGCGCCAGCAGCTTGTGGGGGGGTTTCGATGAAAAACTGTTTTTT
TRBJ2-3,TRBV18,TRBD1,NA,CASPPQGQSTDTQYF,TGTGCCAGCCCACCACAGGGGCAGAGCACAGATACGCAGTATTTT
TRBJ2-3,TRBV28,NA,NA,CASSLARSGSDTQYF,TGTGCCAGCAGCCTGGCGAGGAGCGGGTCAGATACGCAGTATTTT
TRBJ2-1,TRBV15,TRBD1,NA,CATSRDQGTGANEQFF,TGTGCCACCAGCAGAGATCAAGGGACAGGGGCTAATGAGCAGTTCTTC
TRBJ1-2,TRBV5-8,NA,once,CANSQGLYYGYTF,TGTGCCAACAGCCAAGGACTGTACTATGGCTACACCTTC
TRBJ1-3,TRBV28,TRBD1,few,CASSEGQGAGNTIYF,TGTGCCAGCAGTGAGGGACAGGGGGCCGGAAACACCATATATTTT
TRBJ2-5,TRBV19,NA,NA,CASSIWAGMGAYQETQYF,TGTGCCAGTAGTATATGGGCAGGTATGGGGGCTTACCAAGAGACCCAGTACTTC
TRBJ2-1,TRBV3-1/TRBV3-2,TRBD2,few,CASSQEGSGSSYNEQFF,TGTGCCAGCAGCCAAGAAGGTAGCGGGAGCTCCTACAATGAGCAGTTCTTC
TRBJ1-1,TRBV6-5,NA,once,CASSRTGRNTEAFF,TGTGCCAGCAGCCGCACAGGAAGGAACACTGAAGCTTTCTTT
TRBJ2-1,TRBV27,NA,NA,CASRPQSGYNEQFF,TGTGCCAGCAGACCCCAATCGGGATACAATGAGCAGTTCTTC
TRBJ1-5,TRBV2,NA,NA,CASRSGTNQPQHF,TGTGCCAGCCGGTCGGGTACGAATCAGCCCCAGCATTTT
TRBJ1-1,TRBV28,NA,NA,CASSTDTYTEAFF,TGTGCCAGCAGCACCGACACCTACACTGAAGCTTTCTTT
TRBJ1-2,TRBV18,TRBD1,NA,CASSPSDRAGGYTF,TGTGCCAGCTCACCAAGCGACAGGGCTGGAGGCTACACCTTC
TRBJ1-1,TRBV7-9,TRBD1,NA,CASSLASDRANPEAFF,TGTGCCAGCAGCTTAGCCTCCGACAGGGCAAATCCTGAAGCTTTCTTT
TRBJ2-4,TRBV11-2,TRBD2,NA,CASSLVILAGGIAKNIQYF,TGTGCCAGCAGCTTAGTAATCCTAGCGGGAGGGATAGCCAAAAACATTCAGTACTTC
TRBJ2-2,TRBV21-1,NA,NA,CASSSPGGERPRGDTGELFF,TGTGCCAGCAGCTCCCCTGGGGGGGAAAGACCCCGGGGGGACACCGGGGAGCTGTTTTTT
TRBJ2-2,TRBV2,TRBD1,NA,CASRAASGQLNTGELFF,TGTGCCAGCAGGGCAGCCTCGGGACAGTTAAACACCGGGGAGCTGTTTTTT
TRBJ2-1,TRBV18,TRBD2,once,CASSPYASGTYNEQFF,TGTGCCAGCTCACCATACGCTAGCGGGACTTACAATGAGCAGTTCTTC
TRBJ2-7,TRBV18,NA,NA,CASPPGAGYYEQYF,TGTGCCAGCCCTCCGGGCGCGGGGTACTACGAGCAGTACTTC
TRBJ2-2,TRBV25-1,TRBD2,NA,CASSNSGRDTGELFF,TGTGCCAGCAGTAATAGCGGGAGGGACACCGGGGAGCTGTTTTTT
TRBJ1-6,TRBV28,TRBD1,NA,CASSPGQGHSPLHF,TGTGCCAGCAGTCCGGGACAGGGGCACTCACCCCTCCACTTT
TRBJ2-3,TRBV5-1,TRBD1,NA,CASSTGQSTDTQYF,TGCGCCAGCAGCACGGGACAGAGCACAGATACGCAGTATTTT
TRBJ1-6,TRBV14,TRBD1,NA,CASSRILGQLNSPLHF,TGTGCCAGCAGCCGTATTCTGGGACAGTTAAATTCACCCCTCCACTTT
TRBJ2-3,TRBV27,TRBD1,NA,CASSRGQADTQYF,TGTGCCAGTTCCAGGGGGCAGGCAGATACGCAGTATTTT
TRBJ1-3,TRBV18,NA,once,CASSPPSRDSGNTIYF,TGTGCCAGCTCACCACCATCACGGGACTCTGGAAACACCATATATTTT
TRBJ1-5,TRBV4-2,NA,NA,CASSHFDKPNQPQHF,TGTGCCAGCAGCCACTTCGACAAACCCAATCAGCCCCAGCATTTT
TRBJ1-2,TRBV3-1/TRBV3-2,NA,once,CASSQPEGVGYTF,TGTGCCAGCAGCCAACCCGAAGGGGTTGGCTACACCTTC
TRBJ2-5,TRBV27,TRBD1,NA,CASSFNRGETQYF,TGTGCCAGCAGTTTCAACAGGGGTGAGACCCAGTACTTC
TRBJ1-2,TRBV2,TRBD1,NA,CASSDIRQGIRGYTF,TGTGCCAGCAGTGATATTCGACAGGGGATTCGTGGCTACACCTTC
TRBJ1-4,TRBV28,NA,NA,CASSQGNRELFF,TGTGCCAGCAGCCAGGGTAACAGGGAATTGTTTTTT
TRBJ2-6,TRBV28,NA,once,CASSFIMVRGMLGANVLTF,TGTGCCAGCAGTTTTATAATGGTCAGGGGAATGCTCGGGGCCAACGTCCTGACTTTC
TRBJ2-1,TRBV18,NA,NA,CASRLSWGTNEQFF,TGTGCCAGTCGCCTTAGCTGGGGGACAAATGAGCAGTTCTTC
TRBJ1-1,TRBV27,NA,once,CASSFYPGAGRKAFF,TGTGCCAGCAGCTTTTACCCTGGGGCAGGTAGAAAAGCTTTCTTT
TRBJ2-2,TRBV29-1,TRBD1,NA,CSVEQRDRESPGELFF,TGCAGCGTTGAACAAAGGGACAGGGAGTCTCCCGGGGAGCTGTTTTTT
TRBJ2-2,TRBV10-3,TRBD1,NA,CAIRGQGNTGELFF,TGTGCCATCAGGGGACAGGGGAACACCGGGGAGCTGTTTTTT
TRBJ2-5,TRBV3-1/TRBV3-2,TRBD2,NA,CASSLLAGQETQYF,TGTGCCAGCAGCCTACTAGCGGGACAAGAGACCCAGTACTTC
TRBJ1-2,TRBV3-1/TRBV3-2,NA,NA,CASSHLANYGYTF,TGTGCCAGCAGCCACCTCGCGAACTATGGCTACACCTTC
TRBJ2-5,TRBV2,NA,once,CASSEQTTGETQYF,TGTGCCAGCAGTGAACAAACTACAGGGGAGACCCAGTACTTC
TRBJ1-3,TRBV18,NA,NA,CASSPGRSATGDTIYF,TGTGCCAGCTCACCTGGCAGGTCCGCGACGGGGGACACCATATATTTT
TRBJ1-6,TRBV4-1,NA,NA,CASSPGFGEGSPLHF,TGCGCCAGCAGCCCCGGTTTCGGGGAAGGTTCACCCCTCCACTTT
TRBJ1-2,TRBV6-5,NA,NA,CASSYSGGSSSGYTF,TGTGCCAGCAGTTACTCAGGGGGAAGTTCAAGTGGCTACACCTTC
TRBJ2-5,TRBV6-5,NA,few,CASSNRPAARETQYF,TGTGCCAGCAGTAACCGGCCCGCCGCCAGGGAGACCCAGTACTTC
TRBJ2-1,TRBV11-1,TRBD2,NA,CASADSSGNNEQFF,TGTGCCAGCGCGGATAGTAGCGGGAACAATGAGCAGTTCTTC